The 14 T cell receptor beta chains given below trace back to one sample, sequenced in a study of regulatory T cells in long-lasting Graves disease. Time point described: persistent/refractory GD, antithyroid drugs over 5 years with positive TRAb. Scientists built the TCR library using RNA that was extracted from PBMCs. Libraries of TCR beta came from iRepertoire HTBI primers plus Arm-PCR of CDR3 regions. Each CDR3 protein gets one entry after TCRdb re-called the multiplex PCR reads with MiXCR. The table lists roughly 470,000 distinct CDR3 sequences, around 21% of them singletons. Material: peripheral blood mononuclear cells (PBMCs), obtained when the disease was refractory, from a patient treated with antithyroid drugs. These receptors came from a female donor with Graves disease.

This clonotype was detected many times. The chain's CDR3 is CASSERGTGNEQYF. The CDR3 nucleotides are TGTGCCAGCAGCGAACGGGGGACAGGGAACGAGCAGTACTTC. The chain recombines TRBV7-9 with TRBJ2-7; 9 bases line up with TRBD1. The CDR3 spans 14 residues. Germline V gene sequence: CDR1 SEHNR, CDR2 FQNEAQ (reference sequence). The V segment lost 5 bases and the J segment 5 bases; nucleotides outside the gene matches: 7.

The gene calls are TRBV6-2 or TRBV6-3 and TRBJ2-2; no clear D gene. The CDR3 totals 14 residues. Per the germline V gene, CDR1 is MNHEY and CDR2 is SVGEGT. V gave up 10 bases and J gave up 0 bases, with 12 bases separating them. CDR3 protein: CANTLTPNTGELFF. In DNA, the CDR3 is TGTGCCAACACCCTCACACCGAACACCGGGGAGCTGTTTTTT.

The chain recombines TRBV4-1 with TRBJ1-5, with unresolved D. The V gene lost 0 bases and the J gene lost 0 bases, with 12 bases spanning the gap. This CDR3 contains 17 residues. Germline CDR1 reads MGHRA; CDR2 reads YSYEKL. The CDR3, as DNA: TGCGCCAGCAGCCAAGAACTTGGACGCCATAGCAATCAGCCCCAGCATTTT. Protein sequence: CASSQELGRHSNQPQHF.

The chain joins TRBV20-1 to TRBJ2-7, with 7 bases aligning to TRBD2. The CDR3 is 15 amino acids. Germline V gene sequence: CDR1 DFQATT, CDR2 SNEGSKA (reference sequence). V gave up 0 bases and J gave up 3 bases; unmatched junction bases: 8. The CDR3 DNA reads as TGCAGTGCTAGAGATGGTTCGGGAGGTAGCTACGAGCAGTACTTC. Translated: CSARDGSGGSYEQYF.

This clonotype has at least ten counts. The chain uses TRBV7-8 and TRBJ2-5; D ambiguous. V lost 4 bases to trimming and J lost 2 bases, with 20 bases between them. Germline V gene lookup returns CDR1 SGHVS and CDR2 FQNEAQ. This CDR3 region has 17 residues. The chain's CDR3 is CASSSLSWVVGQETQYF. As DNA, the CDR3 is TGTGCCAGCAGCTCTCTATCTTGGGTGGTGGGGCAAGAGACCCAGTACTTC.

This clonotype was picked up many times. This rearrangement joins TRBV28 to TRBJ1-5, with 7 bases lining up with TRBD1. The length of the CDR3 is 15 residues. Germline loops: CDR1 MDHEN, CDR2 SYDVKM. The V gene end was trimmed by 3 bases and the J gene end by 3 bases; junction bases not matched to a gene: 5. The CDR3 reads CASSFSGQLNQPQHF. Written as DNA, the CDR3 is TGTGCCAGCAGTTTTTCGGGACAGCTCAATCAGCCCCAGCATTTT.

This rearrangement joins TRBV27 to TRBJ2-5; possible D gene TRBD2, 6 bases. The DNA matches TRBJ2-1 better at its end, which makes the J call doubtful. The CDR3 length is 15 residues. CDR1 and CDR2 from the germline V gene are MNHEY and SMNVEV (reference sequence). In DNA form, the CDR3 reads TGTGCCAGCAGTTTTGGTGGGAGGCCCTACAATGAGCAGTTCTTC. It codes for CASSFGGRPYNEQFF.

This clonotype has only a few counts. This chain joins TRBV14 and TRBJ1-3, with D unclear. V lost 2 bases, J lost 0 bases, and 11 bases lay in between. The V gene's germline CDR1 is SGHDN and CDR2 FVKESK. This CDR3 spans 16 amino acids. CDR3 DNA sequence: TGTGCCAGCAGCCAAAGGATCGGAGGCTCTGGAAACACCATATATTTT. Translating gives CASSQRIGGSGNTIYF.

This rearrangement joins TRBV25-1 to TRBJ2-5, with D perhaps given as TRBD1 or TRBD2 (5 bases each). Germline CDR1 MGHDK, CDR2 SYGVNS. The V end lost 5 bases, the J end lost 6 bases, and 13 bases lay between the germline ends. There are 13 residues in the CDR3. In nucleotides, the CDR3 is TGTGCCAGCAGTATGAGAGGGGCAAAGACCCAGTACTTC. This encodes CASSMRGAKTQYF.

This clonotype occurred a few times. The V and J genes are TRBV4-1 and TRBJ1-2; possible D gene TRBD1, 5 bases. Germline V gene sequence: CDR1 MGHRA, CDR2 YSYEKL. The ends were cut back, 0 bases at V and 4 bases at J, with 15 bases in the middle. CDR3 size: 16 residues. Written as DNA, the CDR3 is TGCGCCAGCAGCCAAGATCCCGCAGGGTCCCCCTATGGCTACACCTTC. It is translated as CASSQDPAGSPYGYTF.

This clonotype was observed a handful of times. The chain joins TRBV2 to TRBJ2-6; D perhaps matches TRBD2 (5 bases). Germline lookup yields CDR1 SNHLY and CDR2 FYNNEI. CDR3 size: 17 residues. V lost 3 bases, J lost 1 base, and 13 bases lay in between. CDR3 amino acids: CASSEGGLMSGANVLTF. CDR3 coding DNA: TGTGCCAGCAGTGAGGGCGGACTGATGTCTGGGGCCAACGTCCTGACTTTC.

This clonotype was found many times. The gene calls are TRBV6-1 and TRBJ1-1; 8 nucleotides line up with TRBD1. Losses at the gene ends were 6 bases for V and 5 bases for J; bases not matched to a gene: 20. Germline-derived CDR1 and CDR2 are MNHNS and SASEGT. The CDR3 covers 18 residues. The CDR3 sequence is CASRTPFRQGPNGTEAFF. The DNA of the CDR3 is TGTGCCAGCAGAACCCCCTTCCGACAGGGGCCGAATGGGACTGAAGCTTTCTTT.

This clonotype was seen a handful of times. The gene calls are TRBV27 and TRBJ1-2, with D possibly being TRBD1 (5 bases). V was trimmed by 6 bases and J by 5 bases, leaving 19 bases between them. CDR1 and CDR2 from the germline V gene are MNHEY and SMNVEV (reference sequence). The CDR3 consists of 15 residues. The CDR3 loop reads CASRTLRDLKYGYTF. The CDR3 region has the DNA TGTGCCAGCAGGACCCTCCGGGACTTAAAATATGGCTACACCTTC.

This clonotype was counted many times. The chain employs TRBV5-1 and TRBJ1-2, with 8 bases matching TRBD1. The CDR3 runs to 14 residues. V dropped 3 bases and J dropped 8; count of bases not matched to a gene: 9. Germline values: CDR1 SGHRS, CDR2 YFSETQ. CDR3 nucleotide sequence: TGCGCCAGCAGCTCACGGGGACAGGCCGGAGGCTACACCTTC. Encoded protein: CASSSRGQAGGYTF.